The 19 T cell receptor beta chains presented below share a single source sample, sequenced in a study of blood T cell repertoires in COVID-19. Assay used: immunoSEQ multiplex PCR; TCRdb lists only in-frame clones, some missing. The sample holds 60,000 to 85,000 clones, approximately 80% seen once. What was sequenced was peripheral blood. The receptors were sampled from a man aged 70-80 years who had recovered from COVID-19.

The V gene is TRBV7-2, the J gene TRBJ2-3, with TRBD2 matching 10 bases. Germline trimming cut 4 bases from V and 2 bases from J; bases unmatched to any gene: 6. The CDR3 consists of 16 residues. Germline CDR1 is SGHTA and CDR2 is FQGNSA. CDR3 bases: TGTGCCAGCAGCTCACTAGCGGGGTTTTACACAGATACGCAGTATTTT. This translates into CASSSLAGFYTDTQYF.

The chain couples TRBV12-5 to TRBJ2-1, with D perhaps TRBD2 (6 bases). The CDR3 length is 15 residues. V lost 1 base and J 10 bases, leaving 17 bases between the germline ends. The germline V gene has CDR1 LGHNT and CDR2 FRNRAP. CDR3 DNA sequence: TGTGCTAGTGGTTTGGGGGACTGGGGTTTTAGAGAGCAGTTCTTC. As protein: CASGLGDWGFREQFF.

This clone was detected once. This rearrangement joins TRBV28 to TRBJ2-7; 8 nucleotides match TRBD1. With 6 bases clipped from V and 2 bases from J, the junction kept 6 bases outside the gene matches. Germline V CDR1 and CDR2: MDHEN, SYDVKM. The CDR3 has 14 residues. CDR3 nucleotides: TGTGCCAGCAGCAAATCACAGGGGGCCTACGAGCAGTACTTC. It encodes CASSKSQGAYEQYF.

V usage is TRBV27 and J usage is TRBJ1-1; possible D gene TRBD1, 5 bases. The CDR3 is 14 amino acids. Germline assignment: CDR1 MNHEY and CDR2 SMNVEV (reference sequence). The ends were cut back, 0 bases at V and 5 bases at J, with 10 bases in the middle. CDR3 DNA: TGTGCCAGCAGTTTATCGGCAGGGCGGACTGAAGCTTTCTTT. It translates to CASSLSAGRTEAFF.

CDR3 nucleotide sequence: TGTGCCAGCAGCTTGGCGTACTCTGGGGCCAACGTCCTGACTTTC. Protein product: CASSLAYSGANVLTF. The chain joins TRBV5-4 to TRBJ2-6; D is unresolved. Trimming left V 0 bases short and J 0 bases short, with 4 bases between. Germline values: CDR1 SGHNT, CDR2 YYREEE (reference sequence). The CDR3 loop spans 15 amino acids.

CDR3 coding DNA: TGTGCCAGTACCAGACAGGTTGACACTGAAGCTTTCTTT. Translated: CASTRQVDTEAFF. This chain links TRBV19 with TRBJ1-1, with a possible D match to TRBD1 (6 bases). Looked up from germline, CDR1 is LNHDA and CDR2 is SQIVND (reference sequence). Trimming left V 7 bases short and J 3 bases short, with 12 bases between. CDR3 length: 13 residues.

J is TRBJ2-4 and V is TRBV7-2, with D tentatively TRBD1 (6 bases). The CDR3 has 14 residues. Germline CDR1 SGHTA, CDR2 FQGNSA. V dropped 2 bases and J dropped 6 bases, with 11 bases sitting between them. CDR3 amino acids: CASSLQGTANIQYF. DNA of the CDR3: TGTGCCAGCAGCTTACAGGGGACGGCAAACATTCAGTACTTC.

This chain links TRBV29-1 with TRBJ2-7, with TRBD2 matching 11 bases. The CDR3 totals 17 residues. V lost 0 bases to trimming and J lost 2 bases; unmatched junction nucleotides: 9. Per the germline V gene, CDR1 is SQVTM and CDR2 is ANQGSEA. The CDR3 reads CSVEDGSGTSGAYEQYF. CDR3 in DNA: TGCAGCGTTGAAGATGGGTCCGGGACTAGCGGTGCCTACGAGCAGTACTTC.

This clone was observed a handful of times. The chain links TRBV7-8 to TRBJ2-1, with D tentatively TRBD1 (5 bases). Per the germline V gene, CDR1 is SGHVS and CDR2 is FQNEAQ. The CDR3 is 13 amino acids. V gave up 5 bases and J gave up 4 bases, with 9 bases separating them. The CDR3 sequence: CASSGDRYNEQFF. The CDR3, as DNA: TGTGCCAGCAGCGGCGACAGATACAATGAGCAGTTCTTC.

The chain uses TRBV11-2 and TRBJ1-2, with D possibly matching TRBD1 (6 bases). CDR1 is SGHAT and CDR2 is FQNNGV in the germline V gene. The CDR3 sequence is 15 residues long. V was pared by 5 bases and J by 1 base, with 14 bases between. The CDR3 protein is CASSNNRVVNYGYTF. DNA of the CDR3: TGTGCCAGCAGCAATAACAGGGTGGTTAACTATGGCTACACCTTC.

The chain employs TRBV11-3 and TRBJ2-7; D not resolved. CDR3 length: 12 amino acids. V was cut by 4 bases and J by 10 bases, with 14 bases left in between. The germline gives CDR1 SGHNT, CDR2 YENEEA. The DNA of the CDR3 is TGTGCCAGCAGCTCCACCGAGAGTCACCAGTACTTC. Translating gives CASSSTESHQYF. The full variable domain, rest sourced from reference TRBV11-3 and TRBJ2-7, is EAGVVQSPRYKIIEKKQPVAFWCNPISGHNTLYWYLQNLGQGPELLIRYENEEAVDDSQLPKDRFSAERLKGVDSTLKIQPAELGDSAVYLCASSSTESHQYFGPGTRLTVT.

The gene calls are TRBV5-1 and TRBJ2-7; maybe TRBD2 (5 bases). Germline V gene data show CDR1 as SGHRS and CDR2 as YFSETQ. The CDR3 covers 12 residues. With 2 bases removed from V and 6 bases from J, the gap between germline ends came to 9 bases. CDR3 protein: CASSFRGSEQYF. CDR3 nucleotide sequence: TGCGCCAGCAGCTTTAGAGGGTCCGAGCAGTACTTC.

The CDR3 DNA reads TGTGCCAGCAGCTGGGGGGACGCGCAGTACTTC. This encodes CASSWGDAQYF. The chain combines TRBV11-1 with TRBJ2-7, with D tentatively TRBD2 (6 bases). Germline CDR1 reads SGHAT; CDR2 reads FQDESV (reference sequence). The CDR3 extends over 11 amino acids. V dropped 4 bases and J dropped 9 bases, with 10 bases sitting between them.

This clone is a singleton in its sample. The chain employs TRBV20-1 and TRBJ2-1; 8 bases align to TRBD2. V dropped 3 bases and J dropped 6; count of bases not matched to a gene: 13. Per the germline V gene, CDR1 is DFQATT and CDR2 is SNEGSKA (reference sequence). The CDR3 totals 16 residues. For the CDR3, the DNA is TGCAGTGCTAGTTCAACCGGGACTAGGGGTACCAATGAGCAGTTCTTC. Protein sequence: CSASSTGTRGTNEQFF.

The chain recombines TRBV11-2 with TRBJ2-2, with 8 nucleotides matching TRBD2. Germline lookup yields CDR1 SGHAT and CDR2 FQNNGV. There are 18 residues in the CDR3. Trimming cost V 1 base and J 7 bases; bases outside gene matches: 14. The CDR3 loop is CASSLGLGGVPVGGELFF. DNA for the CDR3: TGTGCCAGCAGCTTAGGGCTCGGGGGGGTACCGGTCGGCGGGGAGCTGTTTTTT.

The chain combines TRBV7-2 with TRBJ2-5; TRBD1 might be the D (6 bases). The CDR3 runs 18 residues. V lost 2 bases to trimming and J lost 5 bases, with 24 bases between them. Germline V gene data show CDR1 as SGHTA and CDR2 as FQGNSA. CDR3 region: CASSLQGLASGRLETQYF. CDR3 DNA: TGTGCCAGCAGCTTACAGGGGCTCGCGTCTGGTCGTTTGGAGACCCAGTACTTC.

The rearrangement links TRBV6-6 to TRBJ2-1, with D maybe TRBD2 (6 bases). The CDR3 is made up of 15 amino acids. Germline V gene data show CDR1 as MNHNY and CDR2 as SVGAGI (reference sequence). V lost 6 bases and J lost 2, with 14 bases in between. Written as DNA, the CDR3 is TGTGCCAGCAGGAGAGTAGCGGAGGCCTACAATGAGCAGTTCTTC. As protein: CASRRVAEAYNEQFF.

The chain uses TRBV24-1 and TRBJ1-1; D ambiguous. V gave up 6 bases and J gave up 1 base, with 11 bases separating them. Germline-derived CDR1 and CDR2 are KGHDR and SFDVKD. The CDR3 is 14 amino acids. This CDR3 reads CATSRGGQNTEAFF. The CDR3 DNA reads TGTGCCACCAGTCGTGGAGGGCAGAACACTGAAGCTTTCTTT.

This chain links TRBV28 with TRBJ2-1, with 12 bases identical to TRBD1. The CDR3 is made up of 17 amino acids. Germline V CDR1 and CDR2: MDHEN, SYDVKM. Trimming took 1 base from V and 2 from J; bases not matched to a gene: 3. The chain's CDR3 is CASSLSGTGGPYNEQFF. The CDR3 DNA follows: TGTGCCAGCAGTTTATCCGGGACAGGGGGCCCCTACAATGAGCAGTTCTTC.